Each of the 21 T cell receptor beta chains below was sequenced from the same sample in a study of CD8 T cells in Susac syndrome. Reverse transcription of roughly 0.45 to 1 ug RNA was carried out with random hexamers. TCRdb independently ran MiXCR on the immunoSEQ multiplex PCR reads; one entry per CDR3 protein. The table records approximately 160,000 distinct CDR3 sequences, roughly 95% of them present only once. Sequenced: CD4+ T cells from PBMCs. The receptor source for this set is a human donor with multiple sclerosis.

CDR3 nucleotides: TGTGCCAGCAGCTCGGGTGGAGGGTTGAACAATCAGCCCCAGCATTTT. This codes for CASSSGGGLNNQPQHF. The gene calls are TRBV7-2 and TRBJ1-5; D not resolved. V lost 4 bases and J lost 3, with 16 bases in between. This CDR3 is 16 amino acids long. Germline CDR1 reads SGHTA; CDR2 reads FQGNSA.

CDR3 protein: CASSYSAGGETQYF. CDR3 DNA: TGTGCCAGCAGTTACTCAGCGGGAGGAGAGACCCAGTACTTC. The rearrangement uses TRBV6-5 and TRBJ2-5, with 9 bases that match TRBD2. The ends lost 0 bases at V and 4 bases at J; junction bases unmatched: 0. The CDR3 runs 14 residues. Germline V gene sequence: CDR1 MNHEY, CDR2 SVGAGI.

This clonotype has just one count. The V gene is TRBV10-3, the J gene TRBJ2-5; no reliable D call. The CDR3 totals 13 residues. Germline CDR1 reads ENHRY; CDR2 reads SYGVKD. Trimming removed 3 bases from V and 2 bases from J, with 7 bases in between. Here the CDR3 DNA reads TGTGCCATCAGTGAACTGGGGCAAGAGACCCAGTACTTC. Translation: CAISELGQETQYF.

This chain links TRBV20-1 with TRBJ2-6, with D unresolved. This CDR3 has 14 amino acids. Germline lookup yields CDR1 DFQATT and CDR2 SNEGSKA (reference sequence). The ends were cut back, 3 bases at V and 2 bases at J, with 8 bases in the middle. CDR3 DNA: TGCAGTGCTAGGGAAGGAGCTGGGGCCAACGTCCTGACTTTC. The encoded protein is CSAREGAGANVLTF.

This CDR3 is CSVIRQREQFF. The CDR3 DNA reads TGCAGCGTTATAAGACAAAGGGAGCAGTTCTTC. V usage is TRBV29-1 and J usage is TRBJ2-1; D unclear. V was cut by 5 bases and J by 10 bases, with 12 bases left in between. The CDR3 totals 11 residues. Germline-derived CDR1 and CDR2 are SQVTM and ANQGSEA.

This chain connects TRBV3-1 to TRBJ1-5; D is undetermined. CDR1 is LGHDT, CDR2 YNNKEL, per germline (reference sequence). The CDR3 runs 13 residues. V was pared by 1 base and J by 9 bases, with 10 bases between. CDR3 loop: CASSQGTTGPQHF. CDR3 nucleotide sequence: TGTGCCAGCAGCCAAGGGACGACCGGGCCCCAGCATTTT.

This chain joins TRBV12-3 or TRBV12-4 and TRBJ2-1, with a tentative D call TRBD2 (5 bases). The CDR3 runs to 15 residues. V shed 5 bases and J shed 8 bases, with 19 bases lying between them. The CDR3 reads CASSLTGSTADEQFF. For the CDR3, the DNA is TGTGCCAGCAGTCTGACCGGGTCAACAGCGGATGAGCAGTTCTTC.

CDR3 sequence: CASSPRAGHNTGELFF. In DNA form, the CDR3 reads TGTGCCAGCTCACCACGGGCAGGGCACAACACCGGGGAGCTGTTTTTT. V usage is TRBV18 and J usage is TRBJ2-2, with D possibly matching TRBD1 (5 bases). V shed 1 base and J shed 2 bases, with 11 bases lying between them. Germline loops: CDR1 KGHSH, CDR2 LQKENI. CDR3 length equals 16 residues.

The chain combines TRBV5-5 with TRBJ2-4; D gene uncertain. The germline V gene has CDR1 SGHKS and CDR2 YYEKEE (reference sequence). This CDR3 is 17 amino acids long. Trimming took 1 base from V and 0 from J, leaving 14 bases between them. CDR3 in amino acids: CASSLRPERLAKNIQYF. CDR3 nucleotide sequence: TGTGCCAGCAGCTTGAGACCGGAGCGTTTAGCCAAAAACATTCAGTACTTC.

J is TRBJ2-3 and V is TRBV24-1; 10 bases match TRBD2. This CDR3 region has 17 residues. The germline V gene encodes CDR1 KGHDR and CDR2 SFDVKD. V lost 6 bases and J lost 1; bases outside the gene matches: 9. The CDR3 DNA reads as TGTGCCACCAGTCCCAGCGGGAGGGCCGATCGCACAGATACGCAGTATTTT. Its protein is CATSPSGRADRTDTQYF.

The table lists this clonotype with a count of one. The chain uses TRBV6-1 and TRBJ1-1, with D perhaps matching TRBD1 (5 bases). This CDR3 is 14 amino acids long. The germline gives CDR1 MNHNS, CDR2 SASEGT. V was shortened by 6 bases and J by 4 bases, with 15 bases between the two germline ends. CDR3 sequence reads: CASRDTGLGTEAFF. The DNA of the CDR3 is TGTGCCAGCAGGGATACAGGATTGGGCACTGAAGCTTTCTTT.

V usage is TRBV30 and J usage is TRBJ1-1; D may be TRBD1 (5 bases). Germline values: CDR1 GTSNPN, CDR2 SVGIG (reference sequence). Trimming pared 2 bases from V and 0 bases from J, leaving 7 bases between. The CDR3 loop spans 13 amino acids. CDR3 sequence: CAWSRQMNTEAFF. For the CDR3, the DNA is TGTGCCTGGAGTAGACAGATGAACACTGAAGCTTTCTTT.

This rearrangement joins TRBV5-6 to TRBJ2-7; D is unresolved. V was trimmed by 1 base and J by 3 bases, leaving 5 bases between them. In germline, CDR1 is SGHDT, CDR2 YYEEEE. The CDR3 has 12 amino acids. The CDR3 coding sequence is TGTGCCAGCAGCTTGTGGTTCTACGAGCAGTACTTC. This sequence encodes CASSLWFYEQYF.

The chain links TRBV4-1 to TRBJ2-7, with 7 bases matching TRBD1. Trimming cost V 5 bases and J 3 bases; bases outside gene matches: 10. The CDR3 is 15 residues long. CDR1 is MGHRA, CDR2 YSYEKL, per germline. The CDR3 DNA sequence: TGCGCCAGCAGCGTGACGACAGGGCTCGGCTACGAGCAGTACTTC. It translates to CASSVTTGLGYEQYF.

DNA of the CDR3: TGTGCCAGCAAGGTCCAGGAGAACACCGGGGAGCTGTTTTTT. Its translation is CASKVQENTGELFF. The chain couples TRBV12-3 or TRBV12-4 to TRBJ2-2; no firm D call. Trimming pared 7 bases from V and 1 base from J, leaving 10 bases between. This CDR3 comprises 14 residues.

This clonotype showed up just once. V gene TRBV16 combines with J gene TRBJ2-7; possible D gene TRBD2, 5 bases. The CDR3 is made up of 13 amino acids. Trimming took off 3 bases at V and 2 bases at J, with 8 bases between the two ends. Germline V gives CDR1 KGHSY, CDR2 FQNENV. The CDR3, as DNA: TGTGCCAGCAGCCATCCGACTACCTACGAGCAGTACTTC. Translating gives CASSHPTTYEQYF.

The J gene is TRBJ2-7, the V gene TRBV5-1; 11 nucleotides line up with TRBD2. This CDR3 is built from 17 residues. Germline V gene sequence: CDR1 SGHRS, CDR2 YFSETQ. The ends lost 5 bases at V and 2 bases at J; junction bases unmatched: 12. The CDR3 spells CASRGLADSPAAYEQYF. Written as DNA, the CDR3 is TGCGCCAGCAGGGGACTAGCGGATTCTCCGGCCGCCTACGAGCAGTACTTC.

This rearrangement joins TRBV9 to TRBJ2-5, with D possibly being TRBD2 (6 bases). The CDR3 covers 14 residues. Trimming shortened V by 4 bases and J by 4 bases, and 14 bases separated the two germline ends. From germline, CDR1 is SGDLS and CDR2 YYNGEE. This chain's CDR3 is CASSPMGGGETQYF. The CDR3 nucleotides are TGTGCCAGCAGCCCGATGGGGGGAGGAGAGACCCAGTACTTC. Full variable domain (rest looked up from reference TRBV9 and TRBJ2-5): DSGVTQTPKHLITATGQRVTLRCSPRSGDLSVYWYQQSLDQGLQFLIQYYNGEERAKGNILERFSAQQFPDLHSELNLSSLELGDSALYFCASSPMGGGETQYFGPGTRLLVL.

V is TRBV11-2 and J is TRBJ2-1; D might be TRBD2 (5 bases). The CDR3 is made up of 14 amino acids. Deletions cut 2 bases from V and 9 bases from J, with 14 bases between. Germline V gene sequence: CDR1 SGHAT, CDR2 FQNNGV. CDR3 region: CASSLYRTSGEQFF. The DNA of the CDR3 is TGTGCCAGCAGCTTATACCGGACTTCTGGTGAGCAGTTCTTC.

This chain connects TRBV5-1 to TRBJ1-1, with 8 nucleotides matching TRBD1. V gave up 4 bases and J gave up 5 bases; unmatched junction bases: 4. The CDR3 runs to 13 residues. Germline CDR1 and CDR2: SGHRS and YFSETQ. The CDR3 reads CASSITGGTEAFF. The CDR3 DNA reads as TGCGCCAGCAGCATAACAGGGGGTACTGAAGCTTTCTTT.

The genes are TRBV20-1 and TRBJ2-3; D unclear. V was clipped by 3 bases and J by 3 bases, with 4 bases between them. The CDR3 consists of 11 residues. CDR1 and CDR2 (germline): DFQATT, SNEGSKA (reference sequence). The CDR3 here is CSASRTDTQYF. Here the CDR3 DNA reads TGCAGTGCTAGCAGAACAGATACGCAGTATTTT.